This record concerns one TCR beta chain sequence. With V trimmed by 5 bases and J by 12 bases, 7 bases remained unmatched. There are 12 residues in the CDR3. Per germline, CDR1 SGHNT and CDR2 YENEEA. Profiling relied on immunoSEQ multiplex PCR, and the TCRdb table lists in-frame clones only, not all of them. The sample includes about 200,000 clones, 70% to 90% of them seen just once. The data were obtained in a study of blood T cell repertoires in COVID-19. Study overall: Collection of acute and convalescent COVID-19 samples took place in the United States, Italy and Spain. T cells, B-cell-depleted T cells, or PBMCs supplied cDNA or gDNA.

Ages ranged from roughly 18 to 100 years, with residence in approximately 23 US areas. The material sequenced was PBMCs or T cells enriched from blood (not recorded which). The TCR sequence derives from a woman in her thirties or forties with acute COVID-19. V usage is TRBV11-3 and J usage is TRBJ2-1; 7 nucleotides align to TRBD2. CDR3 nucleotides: TGTGCCAGCAGCCCCCTGACTAGCTCGCAGTTCTTC. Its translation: CASSPLTSSQFF.